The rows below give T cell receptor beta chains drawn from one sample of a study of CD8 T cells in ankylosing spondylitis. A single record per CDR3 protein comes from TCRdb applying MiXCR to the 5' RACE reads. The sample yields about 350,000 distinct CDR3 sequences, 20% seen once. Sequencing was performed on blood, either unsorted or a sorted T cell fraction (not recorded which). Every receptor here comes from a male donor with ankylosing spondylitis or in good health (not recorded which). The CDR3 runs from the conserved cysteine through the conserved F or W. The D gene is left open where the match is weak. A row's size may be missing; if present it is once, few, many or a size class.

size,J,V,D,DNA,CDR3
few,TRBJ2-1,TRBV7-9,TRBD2,TGTGCCAGCAGCTTTGGCGGGGGGAGCTCCTACAATGAGCAGTTCTTC,CASSFGGGSSYNEQFF
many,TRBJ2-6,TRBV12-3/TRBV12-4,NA,TGTGCCAGCAGTTCCCCTCGTATCTCTGGGGCCAACGTCCTGACTTTC,CASSSPRISGANVLTF
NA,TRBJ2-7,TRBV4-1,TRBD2,TGCGCCAGCAGCCAAGTGAATCAGCGGGGCACTTACGAGCAGTACTTC,CASSQVNQRGTYEQYF
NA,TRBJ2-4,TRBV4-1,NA,TGCGCCAGCAGCCAAGGAGCCAGGCCTCTGGGTATTCAGTACTTC,CASSQGARPLGIQYF
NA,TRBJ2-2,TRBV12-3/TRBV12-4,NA,TGTGCCAGCAGTCCTCGAGGGGGGATGGGCGGGGAGCTGTTTTTT,CASSPRGGMGGELFF
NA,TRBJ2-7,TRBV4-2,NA,TGTGCCAGCAGCCATATGGGGCAGCCGACCTTC,CASSHMGQPTF
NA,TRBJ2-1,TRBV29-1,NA,TGCAGCGTTGAAGATCCGGGGCCCAACCGATACAATGAGCAGTTCTTC,CSVEDPGPNRYNEQFF
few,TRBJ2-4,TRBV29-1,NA,TGCAGCGCCACAGCCCTCCCGGCCCAATCAGGGGCCAAAAACATTCAGTACTTC,CSATALPAQSGAKNIQYF
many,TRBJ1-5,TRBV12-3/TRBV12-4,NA,TGTGCCAGCAGTTCGACAGAGAGCAATCAGCCCCAGCATTTT,CASSSTESNQPQHF
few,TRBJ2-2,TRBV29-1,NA,TGCAGCGTTGAAGGGCTTTTGTCCACCGGGGAGCTGTTTTTT,CSVEGLLSTGELFF
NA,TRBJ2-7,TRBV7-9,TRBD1,TGTGCCAGCAGCTCCGCGACAGGGGGATACGAGCAGTACTTC,CASSSATGGYEQYF
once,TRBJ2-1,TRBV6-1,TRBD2,TGTGCCAGCACCCCGGGACCTAGCGGTATGCTTTGCTTC,CASTPGPSGMLCF
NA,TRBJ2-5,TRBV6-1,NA,TGTGCCAGCACCGGACTTTGGGACACCGAAGAGACCCAGTACTTC,CASTGLWDTEETQYF
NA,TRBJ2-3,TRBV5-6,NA,TGTGCCAGCAGCTTCCAGGTTAGGGTAGGCGCAGATACGCAGTATTTT,CASSFQVRVGADTQYF
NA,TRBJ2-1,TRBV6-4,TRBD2,TGTGCCAGCAGTGACTCTGAGCGGGGGGGCTACAATGAGCAGTTCTTC,CASSDSERGGYNEQFF
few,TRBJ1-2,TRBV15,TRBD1,TGTGCCACCAGCAGATCCCGGGACAGAGGGGGCTACACCTTC,CATSRSRDRGGYTF
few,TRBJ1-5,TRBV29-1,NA,TGCAGCGTCGCAGACGATCAGCCCCAGCATTTT,CSVADDQPQHF
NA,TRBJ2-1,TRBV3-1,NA,TGTGCCACTAGGCCCTGGGGGGCCTCCTACAATGAGCAGTTCTTC,CATRPWGASYNEQFF
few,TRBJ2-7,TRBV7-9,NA,TGTGCCAGCAGCCCTCGACAGAGAAACTACGAGCAGTACTTC,CASSPRQRNYEQYF